These 14 T cell receptor beta chains came from one sample sequenced in a study of memory CD4+ T cells and cytomegalovirus serostatus (dated by TCRdb to the late 2010s). The receptor library was made with the immunoSEQ multiplex PCR assay. The immuneACCESS repertoire file appears here via TCRdb, limited to in-frame rearrangements. These files lack a portion of the clones; in checked studies, under half of the deficit traces to unresolved V genes, and the cause of the others is not known. The sample data list around 50,000 clones, and roughly 78% of these were observed just once. Approximately 0.7% of the sample goes to the ten largest clones. A FACSAria II was used to sort memory CD4+ T cells, defined as single viable CD3+CD4+CD8-CD45RO+ cells. The material sequenced was memory CD4+ T cells from blood. Source of these receptors: an adult in good health and CMV-seronegative.

J is TRBJ2-2 and V is TRBV19; the match to TRBD2 covers 9 bases. Losses at the gene ends were 4 bases for V and 3 bases for J; bases not matched to a gene: 18. This CDR3 region has 20 residues. Germline-derived CDR1 and CDR2 are LNHDA and SQIVND (reference sequence). CDR3 DNA sequence: TGTGCCAGTAGTAGATTGGGTGGAGGCGGGAGGGCCTTGGACACCGGGGAGCTGTTTTTT. Protein product: CASSRLGGGGRALDTGELFF.

This clone was counted once. This chain connects TRBV4-1 to TRBJ2-7; 10 bases fit TRBD1. The CDR3 covers 15 residues. The V segment lost 4 bases and the J segment 3 bases; nucleotides outside the gene matches: 6. The germline V gene has CDR1 MGHRA and CDR2 YSYEKL. CDR3 bases: TGCGCCAGCAGCCGCCCCCGGGACAGGGGCTACGAGCAGTACTTC. Protein product: CASSRPRDRGYEQYF.

This clone appeared a single time. The chain is built from TRBV6-6 and TRBJ2-7, with D possibly being TRBD1 (7 bases). The germline V gene encodes CDR1 MNHNY and CDR2 SVGAGI (reference sequence). V lost 5 bases to trimming and J lost 8 bases, with 16 bases between them. CDR3 length equals 13 residues. CDR3 DNA sequence: TGTGCCAGCAGTCCGGCCCAGGGGGGTAAGCAGTACTTC. It codes for CASSPAQGGKQYF.

The chain couples TRBV18 to TRBJ2-1; D is ambiguous. Germline V CDR1 and CDR2: KGHSH, LQKENI. V was trimmed by 0 bases and J by 10 bases, leaving 10 bases between them. This CDR3 has 13 amino acids. The CDR3 loop is CASSPPGRVEQFF. The DNA for the CDR3 is TGTGCCAGCTCACCACCTGGTAGGGTCGAGCAGTTCTTC. Full variable domain (remainder filled in from reference TRBV18 and TRBJ2-1): NAGVMQNPRHLVRRRGQEARLRCSPMKGHSHVYWYRQLPEEGLKFMVYLQKENIIDESGMPKERFSAEFPKEGPSILRIQQVVRGDSAAYFCASSPPGRVEQFFGPGTRLTVL.

This clone counts as medium-sized. J is TRBJ2-7 and V is TRBV25-1; 8 bases agree with TRBD2. The CDR3 is made up of 14 amino acids. Germline assignment: CDR1 MGHDK and CDR2 SYGVNS. The V segment lost 4 bases and the J segment 5 bases; nucleotides outside the gene matches: 7. CDR3 in DNA: TGTGCCAGCAGTGCGGGACTAGGGAGGAACGAGCAGTACTTC. Its translation: CASSAGLGRNEQYF.

This chain connects TRBV2 to TRBJ2-1; 10 positions agree with TRBD2. Germline V CDR1 and CDR2: SNHLY, FYNNEI. V dropped 3 bases and J dropped 4; count of bases not matched to a gene: 9. This CDR3 has 17 residues. CDR3 protein: CASSDLGLAQLYNEQFF. The CDR3 region has the DNA TGTGCCAGCAGTGACCTGGGACTAGCGCAACTATACAATGAGCAGTTCTTC.

This chain links TRBV5-1 with TRBJ1-1, with 7 nucleotides matching TRBD1. Trimming cost V 4 bases and J 6 bases; bases outside gene matches: 3. The CDR3 length is 12 residues. Germline CDR1 and CDR2: SGHRS and YFSETQ. This chain's CDR3 is CASSTGTAEAFF. Here the CDR3 DNA reads TGCGCCAGCAGCACGGGGACAGCTGAAGCTTTCTTT.

The chain employs TRBV28 and TRBJ2-1, with D perhaps TRBD1 (6 bases). Trimming took off 6 bases at V and 5 bases at J, with 11 bases between the two ends. This CDR3 is built from 13 residues. Germline lookup yields CDR1 MDHEN and CDR2 SYDVKM. The CDR3 here is CASSTGHHNEQFF. The CDR3 DNA sequence: TGTGCCAGCAGCACGGGACACCACAATGAGCAGTTCTTC.

Worth noting for this clone: Other DNA sequences from this sample encode an identical CDR3 as well. V and J are TRBV18 and TRBJ2-7; TRBD1 matches at 9 bases. The V and J ends lost 4 bases and 3 bases, in that order; junction bases with no gene match: 7. Per the germline V gene, CDR1 is KGHSH and CDR2 is LQKENI. The CDR3 extends over 15 amino acids. The CDR3 loop reads CASSRSGQGNYEQYF. CDR3 DNA: TGTGCCAGCTCACGGTCCGGACAGGGGAACTACGAGCAGTACTTC. The complete variable domain, with remaining parts taken from reference TRBV18 and TRBJ2-7, reads NAGVMQNPRHLVRRRGQEARLRCSPMKGHSHVYWYRQLPEEGLKFMVYLQKENIIDESGMPKERFSAEFPKEGPSILRIQQVVRGDSAAYFCASSRSGQGNYEQYFGPGTRLTVT.

The chain carries TRBV10-1 and TRBJ2-2, with 7 positions matching TRBD2. Trimming cost V 2 bases and J 5 bases; bases outside gene matches: 2. The CDR3 is 14 amino acids. Germline values: CDR1 WNHNN, CDR2 SYGVQD (reference sequence). The CDR3 bases are TGCGCCAGCAGTGAGAGACTAGCTACCGGGGAGCTGTTTTTT. This gives the protein CASSERLATGELFF.

The rearrangement links TRBV27 to TRBJ2-5, with a weak D call TRBD1 (5 bases). Between the trimmed V and J ends, which lost 3 bases and 7 bases, there was a span of 15 bases. CDR1 and CDR2 (germline): MNHEY, SMNVEV (reference sequence). The CDR3 runs 14 residues. The CDR3 reads CASSLAGNYGTQYF. The DNA for the CDR3 is TGTGCCAGCAGTTTGGCAGGGAACTATGGGACCCAGTACTTC.

The genes are TRBV27 and TRBJ2-3; 8 bases are shared with TRBD2. This CDR3 contains 19 residues. The J segment lost 1 base and the V segment lost 7 bases, leaving 19 bases of the junction unmatched. From germline, CDR1 is MNHEY and CDR2 SMNVEV (reference sequence). Here the CDR3 DNA reads TGTGCCAGCACCGAACGGGGACTAGGCAGTGGATACGGCACAGATACGCAGTATTTT. Protein product: CASTERGLGSGYGTDTQYF.

CDR3 residues: CASSEHNSPLHF. Here the CDR3 DNA reads TGCGCCAGCAGTGAGCATAATTCACCCCTCCACTTT. This chain joins TRBV10-1 and TRBJ1-6, with D hard to call. The germline gives CDR1 WNHNN, CDR2 SYGVQD (reference sequence). V was pared by 2 bases and J by 5 bases, with 1 base between. CDR3 length equals 12 residues.

This chain uses TRBV28 with TRBJ2-3, with 11 bases identical to TRBD2. Germline V CDR1 and CDR2: MDHEN, SYDVKM. This CDR3 contains 14 residues. Losses at the gene ends were 1 base for V and 14 bases for J; bases not matched to a gene: 8. For the CDR3, the DNA is TGTGCCAGCAGTTTATTGGGAACTAGCGGGAGTTGGTATTTT. Residues: CASSLLGTSGSWYF.